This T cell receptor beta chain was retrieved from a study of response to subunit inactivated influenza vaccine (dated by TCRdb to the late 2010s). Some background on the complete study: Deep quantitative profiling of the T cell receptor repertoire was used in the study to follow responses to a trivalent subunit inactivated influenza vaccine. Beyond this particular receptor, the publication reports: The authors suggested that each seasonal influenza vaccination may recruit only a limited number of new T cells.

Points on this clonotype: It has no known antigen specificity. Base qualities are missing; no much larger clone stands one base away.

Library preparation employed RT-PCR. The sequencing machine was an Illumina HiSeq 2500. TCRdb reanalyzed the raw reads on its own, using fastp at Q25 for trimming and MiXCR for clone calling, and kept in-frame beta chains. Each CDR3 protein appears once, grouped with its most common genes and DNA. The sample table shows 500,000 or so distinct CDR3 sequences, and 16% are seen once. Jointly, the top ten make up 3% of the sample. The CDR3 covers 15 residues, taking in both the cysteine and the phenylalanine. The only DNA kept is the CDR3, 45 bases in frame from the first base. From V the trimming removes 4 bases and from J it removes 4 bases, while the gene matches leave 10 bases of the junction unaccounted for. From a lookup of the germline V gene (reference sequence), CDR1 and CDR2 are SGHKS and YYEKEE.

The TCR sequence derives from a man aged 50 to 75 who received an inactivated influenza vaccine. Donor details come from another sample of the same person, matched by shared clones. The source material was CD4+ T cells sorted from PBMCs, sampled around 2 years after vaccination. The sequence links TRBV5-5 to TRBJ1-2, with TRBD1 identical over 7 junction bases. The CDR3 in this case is CASSPSGQDRYGYTF. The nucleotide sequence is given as TGTGCCAGCAGCCCATCCGGACAGGATCGCTATGGCTACACCTTC.